This T cell receptor (beta chain) was identified during a study of blood T cell repertoires in COVID-19. The age range of participants was 18 to 89 years, with residence in about 25 US areas. Symptom resolution, clearance, or two negative PCRs marked donors in Cohort 3 as recovered. In the original workflow: Amplified reference gene primers provided the basis for estimating nucleated cell counts. Repertoires were generated with immunoSEQ multiplex PCR, while TCRdb's copy carries only in-frame clones and drops some. D and trimming come from the DNA, and the V and J calls and clone size come from that table. The sample has about 300,000 clones, just over 85% seen once. Trimming took 2 bases from V and 4 from J, leaving 11 bases between them. Germline V gene lookup returns CDR1 MNHEY and CDR2 SMNVEV (reference sequence). The CDR3 length is 14 residues.

The clonotype comes from a young woman who had recovered from COVID-19. The chain couples TRBV27 to TRBJ1-2; D uncertain. Source material: PBMCs or T cells enriched from blood (not recorded which). In nucleotides, the CDR3 is TGTGCCAGCAGTTTAGGCGGGCAGCCCTATGGCTACACCTTC. The encoded protein is CASSLGGQPYGYTF.